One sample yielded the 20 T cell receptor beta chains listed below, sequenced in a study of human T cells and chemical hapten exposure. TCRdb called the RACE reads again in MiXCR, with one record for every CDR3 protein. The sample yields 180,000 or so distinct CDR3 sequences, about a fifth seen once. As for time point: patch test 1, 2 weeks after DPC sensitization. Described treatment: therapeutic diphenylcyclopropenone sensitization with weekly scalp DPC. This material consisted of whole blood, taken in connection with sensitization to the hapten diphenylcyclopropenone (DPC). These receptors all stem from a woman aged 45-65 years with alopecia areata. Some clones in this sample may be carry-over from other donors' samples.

This CDR3 is CATSDPRTSTDTQYF. CDR3 DNA sequence: TGTGCCACCAGTGATCCGCGGACTAGCACAGATACGCAGTATTTT. The chain joins TRBV24-1 to TRBJ2-3, with D maybe TRBD2 (5 bases). The germline V and J ends were trimmed by 3 bases and 0 bases, with 9 bases remaining between them. CDR1 is KGHDR and CDR2 is SFDVKD in the germline V gene. CDR3 size: 15 residues.

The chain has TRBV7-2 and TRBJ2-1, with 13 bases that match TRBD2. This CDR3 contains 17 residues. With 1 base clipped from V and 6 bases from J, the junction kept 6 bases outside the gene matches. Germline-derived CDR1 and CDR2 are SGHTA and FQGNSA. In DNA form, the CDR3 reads TGTGCCAGCAGCTTAGTGGGGACTAGCGGGACTATCAATGAGCAGTTCTTC. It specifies CASSLVGTSGTINEQFF.

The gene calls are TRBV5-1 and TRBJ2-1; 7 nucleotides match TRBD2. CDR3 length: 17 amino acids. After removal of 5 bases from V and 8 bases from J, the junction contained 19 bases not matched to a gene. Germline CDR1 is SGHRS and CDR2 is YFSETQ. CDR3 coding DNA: TGCGCCAGCAGTTCCGGACGGGGCGGGAGAGGATGGGATGAGCAGTTCTTC. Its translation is CASSSGRGGRGWDEQFF.

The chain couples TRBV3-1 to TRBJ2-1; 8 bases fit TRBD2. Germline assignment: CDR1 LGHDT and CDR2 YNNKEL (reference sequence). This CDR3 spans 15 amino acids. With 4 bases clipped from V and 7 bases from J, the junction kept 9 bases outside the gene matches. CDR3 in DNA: TGTGCCAGCAGCCTCCGCCGGGAGGGCCGAAATGAGCAGTTCTTC. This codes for CASSLRREGRNEQFF.

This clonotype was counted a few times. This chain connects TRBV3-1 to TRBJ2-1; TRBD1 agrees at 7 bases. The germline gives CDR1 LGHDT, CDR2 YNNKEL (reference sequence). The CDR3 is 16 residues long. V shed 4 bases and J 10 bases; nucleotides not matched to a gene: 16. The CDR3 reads CASSPTGDPTGGEQFF. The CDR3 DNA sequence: TGTGCCAGCAGCCCTACAGGGGACCCCACCGGTGGGGAGCAGTTCTTC.

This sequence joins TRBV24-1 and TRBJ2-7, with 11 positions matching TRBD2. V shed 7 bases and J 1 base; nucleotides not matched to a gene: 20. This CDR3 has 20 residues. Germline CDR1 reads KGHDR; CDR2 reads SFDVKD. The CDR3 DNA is TGTGCCACCAGACTTCCCGGACTAGCGGGCCGGCAAACCGGGTCCTACGAGCAGTACTTC. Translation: CATRLPGLAGRQTGSYEQYF.

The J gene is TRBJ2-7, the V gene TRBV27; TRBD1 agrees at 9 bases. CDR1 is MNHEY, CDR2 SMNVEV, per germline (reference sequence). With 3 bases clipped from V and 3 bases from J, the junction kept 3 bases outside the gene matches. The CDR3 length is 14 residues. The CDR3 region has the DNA TGTGCCAGCAGTTTTGGGACAGGGTACTACGAGCAGTACTTC. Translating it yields CASSFGTGYYEQYF.

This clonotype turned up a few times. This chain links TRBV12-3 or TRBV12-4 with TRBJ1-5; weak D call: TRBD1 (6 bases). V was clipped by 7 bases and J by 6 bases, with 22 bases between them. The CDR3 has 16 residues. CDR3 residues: CASTSSYRAQSQPQHF. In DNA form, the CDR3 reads TGTGCCAGCACCTCGTCGTACAGGGCCCAAAGTCAGCCCCAGCATTTT.

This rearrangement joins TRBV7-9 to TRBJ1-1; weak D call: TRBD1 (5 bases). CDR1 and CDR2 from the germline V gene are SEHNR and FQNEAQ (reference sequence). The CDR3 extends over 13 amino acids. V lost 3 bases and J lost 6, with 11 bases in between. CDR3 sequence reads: CASSFGASAEAFF. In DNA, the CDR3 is TGTGCCAGCAGCTTCGGGGCCAGCGCTGAAGCTTTCTTT.

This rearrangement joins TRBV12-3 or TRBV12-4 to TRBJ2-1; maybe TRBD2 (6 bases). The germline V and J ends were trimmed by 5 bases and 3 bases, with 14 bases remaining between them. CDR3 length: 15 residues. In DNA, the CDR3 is TGTGCCAGCAGTCTTGGCGGGACCCGCTACAATGAGCAGTTCTTC. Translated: CASSLGGTRYNEQFF.

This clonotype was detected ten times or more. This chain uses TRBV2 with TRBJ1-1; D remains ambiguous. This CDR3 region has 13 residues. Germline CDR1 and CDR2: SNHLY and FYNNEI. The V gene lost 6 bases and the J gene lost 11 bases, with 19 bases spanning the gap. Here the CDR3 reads CASRGGSPARAFF. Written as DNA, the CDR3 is TGTGCCAGCAGGGGCGGGTCCCCAGCCAGGGCTTTCTTT.

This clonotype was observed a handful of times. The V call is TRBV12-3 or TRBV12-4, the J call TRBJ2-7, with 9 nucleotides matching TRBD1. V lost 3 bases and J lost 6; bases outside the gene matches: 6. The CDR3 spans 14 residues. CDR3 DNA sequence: TGTGCCAGCAGTTTCCGGGACAGGGTGTCCGAGCAGTACTTC. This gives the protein CASSFRDRVSEQYF.

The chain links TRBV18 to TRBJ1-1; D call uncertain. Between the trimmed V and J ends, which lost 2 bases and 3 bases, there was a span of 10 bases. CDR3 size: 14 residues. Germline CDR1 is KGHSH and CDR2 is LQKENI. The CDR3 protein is CASSPEQSDTEAFF. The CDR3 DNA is TGTGCCAGCTCACCAGAACAGTCTGACACTGAAGCTTTCTTT.

CDR3 sequence reads: CASSPRNSLYNEQFF. CDR3 DNA sequence: TGTGCCAGCAGCCCACGGAACAGCCTTTACAATGAGCAGTTCTTC. The chain is built from TRBV7-2 and TRBJ2-1; D gene ambiguous. Germline V gene sequence: CDR1 SGHTA, CDR2 FQGNSA. Trimming took off 5 bases at V and 4 bases at J, with 15 bases between the two ends. The CDR3 is made up of 15 amino acids. Variable domain in full (rest from reference TRBV7-2 and TRBJ2-1): GAGVSQSPSNKVTEKGKDVELRCDPISGHTALYWYRQSLGQGLEFLIYFQGNSAPDKSGLPSDRFSAERTGGSVSTLTIQRTQQEDSAVYLCASSPRNSLYNEQFFGPGTRLTVL.

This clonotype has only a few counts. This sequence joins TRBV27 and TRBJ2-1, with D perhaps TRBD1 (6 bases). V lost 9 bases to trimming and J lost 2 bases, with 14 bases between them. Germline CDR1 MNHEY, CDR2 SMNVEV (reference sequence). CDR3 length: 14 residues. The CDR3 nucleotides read TGTGCCAGTACAACAGGGTTCCCCTACAATGAGCAGTTCTTC. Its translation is CASTTGFPYNEQFF.

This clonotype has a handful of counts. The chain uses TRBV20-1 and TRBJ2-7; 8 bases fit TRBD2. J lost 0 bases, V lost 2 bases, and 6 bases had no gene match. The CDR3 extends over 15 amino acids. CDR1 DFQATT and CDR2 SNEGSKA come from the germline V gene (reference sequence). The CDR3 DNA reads TGCAGTGCTAGACTGCCAGGGACTAGCTCCTACGAGCAGTACTTC. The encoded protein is CSARLPGTSSYEQYF.

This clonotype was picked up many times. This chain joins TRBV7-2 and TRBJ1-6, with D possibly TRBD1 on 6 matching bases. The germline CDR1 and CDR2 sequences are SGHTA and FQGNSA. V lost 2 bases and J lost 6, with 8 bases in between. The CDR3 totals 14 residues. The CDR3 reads CASSLFRGNSPLHF. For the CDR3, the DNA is TGTGCCAGCAGCTTATTCAGGGGTAATTCACCCCTCCACTTT.

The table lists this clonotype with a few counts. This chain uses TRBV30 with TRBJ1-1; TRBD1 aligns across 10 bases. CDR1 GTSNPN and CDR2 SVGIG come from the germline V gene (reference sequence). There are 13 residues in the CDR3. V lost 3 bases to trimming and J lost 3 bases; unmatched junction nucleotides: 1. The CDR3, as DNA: TGTGCCTGGAGGGACAGGGGGGACACTGAAGCTTTCTTT. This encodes CAWRDRGDTEAFF.

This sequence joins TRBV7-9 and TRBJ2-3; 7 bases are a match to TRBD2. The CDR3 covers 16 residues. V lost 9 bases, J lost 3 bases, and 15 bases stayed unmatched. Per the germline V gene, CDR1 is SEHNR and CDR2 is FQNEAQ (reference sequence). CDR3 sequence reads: CASRLAATSGTDTQYF. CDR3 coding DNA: TGTGCCAGTCGACTAGCTGCCACCTCTGGGACAGATACGCAGTATTTT.

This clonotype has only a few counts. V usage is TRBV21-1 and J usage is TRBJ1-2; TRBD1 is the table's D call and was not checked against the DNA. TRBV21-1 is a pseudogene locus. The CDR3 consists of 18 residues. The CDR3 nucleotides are TGTGCCAGCAGCAACGGGCGGGACAGGGGGCTCTTTAACTATGGCTACACCTTC. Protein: CASSNGRDRGLFNYGYTF.